This T cell receptor beta chain derives from a study of shared clonotypes between healthy human individuals. Template for every sorted-subset replicate PCR totaled 150 to 250 ng DNA, tens of thousands of T cell genomes. Data came from immunoSEQ multiplex PCR; TCRdb stores just in-frame clones and leaves some out. The sample has approximately 82,000 clones, over 55% seen once. Germline V lookup: CDR1 LGHNA, CDR2 YSLEER. The CDR3 contains 14 residues. V lost 2 bases, J lost 4 bases, and 4 bases stayed unmatched. The receptor was isolated from a man in his thirties or forties in good health. The sequenced sample consisted of memory CD8+ T cells sorted from blood. Stated subset: CD45RO+ cells pooled with CCR7-negative TemRA cells. This sequence joins TRBV4-3 and TRBJ2-7, with 8 bases lining up with TRBD2. The CDR3 region has the DNA TGCGCCAGCAGCCAATTTAGCGGGGCATACGAGCAGTACTTC. Its translation: CASSQFSGAYEQYF.